One and the same sample provided the 18 T cell receptor beta chains below, sequenced in a study of identical twins. TCRdb reanalysed the 5' RACE reads using MiXCR and keeps one entry per CDR3 protein. Altogether fewer than 800,000 distinct CDR3 sequences are present, under 8.5% being singletons, with the ten largest covering 1.5% to 2%. These sequences were also reported in another study, on yellow fever vaccine responses in identical twins.

Specimen: PBMCs. The source of these receptors is a woman between 18 and 30 years old in good health.

This clonotype occurred many times. The chain carries TRBV5-1 and TRBJ2-2; weak D call: TRBD2 (6 bases). The V end was cut by 4 bases, the J end by 3 bases, with 16 bases between. The CDR3 runs 16 residues. Looked up from germline, CDR1 is SGHRS and CDR2 is YFSETQ. The DNA for the CDR3 is TGCGCCAGCAGCCAAACTCCGGGACTCCACACCGGGGAGCTGTTTTTT. Protein sequence: CASSQTPGLHTGELFF.

The V gene is TRBV25-1, the J gene TRBJ2-5, with 7 nucleotides matching TRBD1. The CDR3 contains 14 residues. CDR1 is MGHDK and CDR2 is SYGVNS in the germline V gene. V was pared by 8 bases and J by 5 bases, with 11 bases of the junction left unmatched. The CDR3 DNA follows: TGTGCCAGCGGACGGACAGGCGGCGGGGAGACCCAGTACTTC. Translated: CASGRTGGGETQYF.

This chain connects TRBV5-8 to TRBJ2-3, with a possible D match to TRBD2 (7 bases). This CDR3 spans 15 amino acids. The V gene lost 4 bases and the J gene lost 6 bases, with 18 bases spanning the gap. Per germline, CDR1 SGHTS and CDR2 YDEGEE. The CDR3 spells CASSPLRGGRDTQYF. For the CDR3, the DNA is TGTGCCAGCAGCCCCCTGAGGGGGGGGAGGGATACGCAGTATTTT.

The chain carries TRBV21-1 and TRBJ2-7. TRBV21-1 has pseudogene status. This CDR3 has 10 amino acids. The CDR3 DNA is TGTGCCAGCACCGCGGACGAGCAGTACGTC. Its protein product is CASTADEQYV.

This clonotype came up a few times. The chain carries TRBV29-1 and TRBJ2-1, with TRBD1 identical over 11 bases. Germline assignment: CDR1 SQVTM and CDR2 ANQGSEA. Trimming took 6 bases from V and 7 from J; bases not matched to a gene: 11. The CDR3 runs 15 residues. Here the CDR3 DNA reads TGCAGCGTAAAAACCGGGACAGGGGGGTGGAATGAGCAGTTCTTC. Residues: CSVKTGTGGWNEQFF.

This clonotype was seen at least ten times. The rearrangement links TRBV20-1 to TRBJ1-2; 10 bases match TRBD1. Germline V gives CDR1 DFQATT, CDR2 SNEGSKA (reference sequence). The V and J ends lost 5 bases and 8 bases, in that order; junction bases with no gene match: 2. This CDR3 comprises 11 residues. DNA for the CDR3: TGCAGTGCTTGGACAGGGGGAGGCTACACCTTC. Residues: CSAWTGGGYTF.

The chain employs TRBV6-5 and TRBJ2-7, with 9 bases that match TRBD2. This CDR3 has 14 residues. V gave up 4 bases and J gave up 7 bases; unmatched junction bases: 8. The germline CDR1 and CDR2 sequences are MNHEY and SVGAGI. In nucleotides, the CDR3 is TGTGCCAGCAGTTCAGGAGTAGCGGGAGAGGAGCAGTACTTC. As protein: CASSSGVAGEEQYF.

In this sample, this clonotype turned up many times. The chain combines TRBV3-1 with TRBJ2-1; 9 bases agree with TRBD1. Per germline, CDR1 LGHDT and CDR2 YNNKEL (reference sequence). This CDR3 contains 14 residues. V was clipped by 4 bases and J by 7 bases; unmatched bases: 5. CDR3 sequence: CASSPSGTGNEQFF. The CDR3 DNA reads as TGTGCCAGCAGCCCCTCCGGGACAGGGAATGAGCAGTTCTTC.

This clonotype was detected a few times. This chain joins TRBV3-1 and TRBJ2-3; D is unresolved. CDR3 length: 14 residues. Trimming left V 1 base short and J 4 bases short, with 9 bases between. Germline CDR1 and CDR2: LGHDT and YNNKEL (reference sequence). CDR3 region: CASSQGSSSDTQYF. CDR3 in DNA: TGTGCCAGCAGCCAAGGCTCATCATCAGATACGCAGTATTTT.

This clonotype was found many times. The chain employs TRBV5-1 and TRBJ1-5; tentative D call: TRBD1 (5 bases). This CDR3 has 13 residues. Trimming cost V 0 bases and J 4 bases, with 5 bases left between them. Looked up from germline, CDR1 is SGHRS and CDR2 is YFSETQ. In DNA form, the CDR3 reads TGCGCCAGCAGCTTGGGACAGAATCAGCCCCAGCATTTT. Translating it yields CASSLGQNQPQHF. Full variable domain (remainder filled in from reference TRBV5-1 and TRBJ1-5): KAGVTQTPRYLIKTRGQQVTLSCSPISGHRSVSWYQQTPGQGLQFLFEYFSETQRNKGNFPGRFSGRQFSNSRSEMNVSTLELGDSALYLCASSLGQNQPQHFGDGTRLSIL.

CDR3: CAIRGSGRDGETQYF. Here the CDR3 DNA reads TGTGCCATCAGAGGTAGCGGGAGAGACGGAGAGACCCAGTACTTC. V is TRBV10-3 and J is TRBJ2-5; 9 bases are shared with TRBD2. CDR1 is ENHRY, CDR2 SYGVKD, per germline. The CDR3 is 15 residues long. After removal of 6 bases from V and 4 bases from J, the junction contained 9 bases not matched to a gene.

V is TRBV27 and J is TRBJ1-6; TRBD1 aligns across 8 bases. Germline CDR1 and CDR2: MNHEY and SMNVEV (reference sequence). This CDR3 has 12 residues. J was trimmed by 10 bases and V by 6 bases; bases with no gene match: 2. The CDR3 is CASRQGGSPLHF. The CDR3 bases are TGTGCCAGCAGACAGGGGGGATCACCCCTCCACTTT.

There are a few counts of this clonotype. The rearrangement links TRBV9 to TRBJ1-4, with 9 bases fitting TRBD1. The CDR3 totals 15 residues. With V trimmed by 3 bases and J by 9 bases, 9 bases remained unmatched. Germline V gene lookup returns CDR1 SGDLS and CDR2 YYNGEE. The CDR3 reads CASSATLGQGKKLFF. The CDR3 DNA sequence: TGTGCCAGCAGCGCAACCCTGGGACAGGGAAAAAAACTGTTTTTT.

Ten or more counts support this clonotype. The chain combines TRBV12-3 or TRBV12-4 with TRBJ2-1; no reliable D call. Trimming stripped 2 bases from V and 7 bases from J, with 9 bases between. The CDR3 has 13 amino acids. Here the CDR3 reads CASSLSRRNEQFF. CDR3 coding DNA: TGTGCCAGCAGTTTATCTAGGCGAAATGAGCAGTTCTTC.

This chain uses TRBV5-1 with TRBJ1-2; D call uncertain. Germline CDR1 SGHRS, CDR2 YFSETQ. The CDR3 runs 14 residues. V was pared by 3 bases and J by 8 bases, with 17 bases between. The CDR3 coding sequence is TGCGCCAGCAGCTCAACATCGGGCGTTACGGGCTACACCTTC. This codes for CASSSTSGVTGYTF.

The chain employs TRBV20-1 and TRBJ2-2, with a weak D call TRBD2 (5 bases). The CDR3 has 14 residues. The ends were cut back, 5 bases at V and 4 bases at J, with 14 bases in the middle. Germline V lookup: CDR1 DFQATT, CDR2 SNEGSKA (reference sequence). CDR3 residues: CSAPRPAGTGELFF. The CDR3 DNA follows: TGCAGTGCTCCAAGACCCGCGGGCACCGGGGAGCTGTTTTTT.

In this sample, this clonotype turned up a few times. CDR3 sequence: CASSRGQGANVLSPLHF. The CDR3, as DNA: TGTGCCAGCAGCCGAGGACAGGGGGCGAATGTTCTTTCACCCCTCCACTTT. This chain connects TRBV7-9 to TRBJ1-6; 11 nucleotides align to TRBD1. The ends lost 5 bases at V and 9 bases at J; junction bases unmatched: 12. CDR1 and CDR2 from the germline V gene are SEHNR and FQNEAQ (reference sequence). The CDR3 extends over 17 amino acids.

This clonotype was seen at least ten times. The chain is built from TRBV29-1 and TRBJ2-1; D uncertain. Trimming stripped 4 bases from V and 0 bases from J, with 7 bases between. Per germline, CDR1 SQVTM and CDR2 ANQGSEA. The CDR3 has 13 residues. CDR3 loop: CSVGVVSYNEQFF. The DNA for the CDR3 is TGCAGCGTTGGTGTGGTCTCCTACAATGAGCAGTTCTTC.